This note documents a single T cell receptor (beta chain) sequence. This clone has just a few counts. What this receptor recognizes is not known. Per-base quality was not reported, and no clone a single base away is much larger than it. This sample's treatment or condition label indicates: oral pan-JAK inhibitor, 5-10 mg twice daily. Lesional scalp punch biopsies and peripheral blood were obtained from alopecia areata patients. PBMCs were separated by density centrifugation and stained for CD3, CD4 and CD8, after which CD4+ and CD8+ T cells were sorted on a FACSAria. Reading the germline V gene gives CDR1 SGHAT and CDR2 FQNNGV. V is trimmed back by 4 bases and J by 2 bases, and the junction contains 4 bases that no gene match accounts for. Including cysteine and phenylalanine, the CDR3 has 14 amino acids. Only CDR3 DNA remains: 42 bases, in frame from the first base. The library was made by the immunoSEQ multiplex PCR assay. To provide template for TCR sequencing, every sample had RNA extracted and reverse transcribed into cDNA. First-strand cDNA was synthesized using SuperScript III with a 2:1 mix of oligo-dT and random hexamers. Amplification bias was assessed with a synthetic immune receptor repertoire, and residual bias was removed computationally. The authors processed their data as follows. Raw reads were preprocessed to remove errors, and CDR3 was defined by IMGT conventions from the conserved cysteine to phenylalanine. Clonality was calculated as 1 minus Shannon entropy normalized by log2 of the number of productive unique TCRs. CD4 or CD8 identity of scalp clones was inferred by cross-referencing scalp TCRbeta sequences with sorted blood CD4 and CD8 repertoires. TCRdb limited this immuneACCESS table to in-frame rearrangements with V and J called. A share of clones is missing; checked studies link under half to unresolved V genes, and the rest is unexplained. V and J calls and clone size are copied from that table; D and trimming were computed from the DNA. The sample table records 200,000 to 250,000 clones; 30% to 40% of these occur just once. The ten largest clones add up to under 0.55% of the sample.

The data were obtained in a study of CD8+ T cells in alopecia areata (dated by TCRdb to the late 2010s). The study in broad terms: The treated patients, all with moderate-to-severe alopecia areata, were enrolled in an open-label pilot trial of oral tofacitinib given at 5 to 10 mg twice daily. In humans, TCRbeta sequencing was performed on scalp tissue and on sorted CD4+ and CD8+ peripheral blood T cells from healthy controls and from patients with patchy or totalis/universalis alopecia areata. Patients stayed on tofacitinib for 6 to 18 months and then had 6 months of follow-up off drug so that delayed response and recurrence could be assessed. Patients on tofacitinib were biopsied at baseline and after 4 and 24 weeks of treatment, and several of the patients also had a later scalp biopsy. immunoSEQ multiplex PCR using 35 Vbeta forward primers and 13 Jbeta reverse primers was used to amplify TCRbeta CDR3 regions. RNA was obtained with the PAXgene miRNA kit for fixed scalp, the miRNeasy kit for PBMCs, and the RNeasy kit for mouse skin. Scalp clonality was compared across normal scalp (n=4), patchy alopecia areata scalp (n=8), and alopecia totalis/universalis scalp (n=8). The SALT score, which quantifies the percentage of affected scalp surface area, was used to measure disease severity in treated patients. In both human patients and the C3H/HeJ mouse model, the study applied high-throughput TCRbeta sequencing to look at T cell clonal expansion in alopecia areata. The research as a whole found: Because the treated cohort was small and had just a single nonresponder, larger studies are needed to establish links between baseline CD8+ expansion and response. Many expanded lesional clones were found to persist in scalp and blood during tofacitinib treatment, and relapse after treatment cessation may be partly explained by this persistence. Resident alphabeta T cells in normal human skin are also sequenced, complicating scalp TCR repertoire analysis, unlike mouse skin dominated by gammadelta T cells. Lesional scalp, especially in alopecia totalis/universalis, showed higher clonality and more expanded CD8+ clones than normal scalp, suggesting antigenic drive. TCR sequences shared between patients were less clear than in mice, possibly partly because of HLA diversity in the patient population. Scalp clonality and the number of expanded CD8+ clones among the top 100 scalp clones were significantly decreased by tofacitinib.

The sequence was collected from a human donor with alopecia areata. Recombination joined TRBV11-2 with TRBJ2-7, and 8 bases in between align with TRBD2. Sequences were derived from CD4+ T cells sorted from blood, sampled at week 34, from a patient treated with tofacitinib. The CDR3 protein sequence reads: CASSSIGRAYEQYF. The DNA sequence is as follows: TGTGCCAGCAGCTCAATCGGGAGGGCCTACGAGCAGTACTTC. The entire variable domain, with the stretches around the CDR3 drawn from the reference TRBV11-2 and TRBJ2-7 proteins, is EAGVAQSPRYKIIEKRQSVAFWCNPISGHATLYWYQQILGQGPKLLIQFQNNGVVDDSQLPKDRFSAERLKGVDSTLKIQPAKLEDSAVYLCASSSIGRAYEQYFGPGTRLTVT.